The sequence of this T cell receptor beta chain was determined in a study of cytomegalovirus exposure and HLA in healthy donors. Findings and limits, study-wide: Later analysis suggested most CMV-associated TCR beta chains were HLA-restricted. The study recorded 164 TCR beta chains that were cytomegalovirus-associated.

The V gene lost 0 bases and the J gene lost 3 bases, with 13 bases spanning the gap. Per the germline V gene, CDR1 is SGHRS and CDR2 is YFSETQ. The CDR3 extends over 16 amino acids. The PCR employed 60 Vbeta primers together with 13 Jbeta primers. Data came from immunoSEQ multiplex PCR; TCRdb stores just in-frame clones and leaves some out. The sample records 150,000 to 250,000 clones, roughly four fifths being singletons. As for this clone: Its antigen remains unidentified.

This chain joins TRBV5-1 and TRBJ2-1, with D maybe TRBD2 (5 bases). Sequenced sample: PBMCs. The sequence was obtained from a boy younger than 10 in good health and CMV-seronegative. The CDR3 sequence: CASSLAGVGLYNEQFF. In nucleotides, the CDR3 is TGCGCCAGCAGCTTGGCCGGGGTGGGCCTCTACAATGAGCAGTTCTTC.